The 22 T cell receptor beta chains in this list originate from one sample, sequenced in a study of blood T cell repertoires in COVID-19 (dated by TCRdb to the early 2020s). The method behind the library was the immunoSEQ multiplex PCR assay. TCRdb retrieved this table from immuneACCESS and kept in-frame rearrangements only. Not all clones are present; in checked studies, unresolved V genes account for under half, and no reason is known for the remainder. This sample lists hundreds of thousands of clones; almost 85% were detected once. The top ten clonotypes cover approximately 5.1% of the sample. The specimen sequenced was peripheral blood. The source of these receptors is a man in his forties or fifties with active or convalescent COVID-19.

The gene calls are TRBV7-2 and TRBJ1-1; 9 nucleotides line up with TRBD1. Germline V CDR1 and CDR2: SGHTA, FQGNSA. V dropped 5 bases and J dropped 2; count of bases not matched to a gene: 9. CDR3 length: 16 residues. The CDR3 protein is CASSLGQGRLNTEAFF. The CDR3 bases are TGTGCCAGCAGCCTTGGACAGGGGAGACTTAACACTGAAGCTTTCTTT.

The chain joins TRBV28 to TRBJ2-1, with 9 bases fitting TRBD1. V trimming: 5 bases; J trimming: 7 bases; junction bases outside the gene matches: 6. CDR3 length: 14 residues. Germline V gene lookup returns CDR1 MDHEN and CDR2 SYDVKM. CDR3 sequence: CASSPGQGGNEQFF. The CDR3 DNA is TGTGCCAGCAGTCCGGGACAGGGAGGAAATGAGCAGTTCTTC.

This rearrangement joins TRBV5-1 to TRBJ1-1; maybe TRBD1 (6 bases). This CDR3 is 15 amino acids long. The germline gives CDR1 SGHRS, CDR2 YFSETQ. V lost 4 bases to trimming and J lost 5 bases, with 18 bases between them. This chain's CDR3 is CASSTGHREGTEAFF. CDR3 sequence (DNA): TGCGCCAGCAGCACAGGCCACAGGGAAGGGACTGAAGCTTTCTTT.

The rearrangement uses TRBV2 and TRBJ2-7, with D unresolved. The CDR3 consists of 13 residues. Trimming stripped 4 bases from V and 3 bases from J, with 10 bases between. The germline V gene has CDR1 SNHLY and CDR2 FYNNEI. The CDR3 nucleotides are TGTGCCAGCAGTGCAGGAACCCTCTACGAGCAGTACTTC. Its protein is CASSAGTLYEQYF. The full variable domain, its missing parts supplied by reference TRBV2 and TRBJ2-7, is EPEVTQTPSHQVTQMGQEVILRCVPISNHLYFYWYRQILGQKVEFLVSFYNNEISEKSEIFDDQFSVERPDGSNFTLKIRSTKLEDSAMYFCASSAGTLYEQYFGPGTRLTVT.

The chain combines TRBV27 with TRBJ2-7; 8 bases match TRBD1. In germline, CDR1 is MNHEY, CDR2 SMNVEV (reference sequence). Germline trimming cut 6 bases from V and 3 bases from J; bases unmatched to any gene: 10. The CDR3 contains 15 residues. The CDR3 DNA follows: TGTGCCAGCAGCGTCGGGACAGGCGTAGGCTACGAGCAGTACTTC. It specifies CASSVGTGVGYEQYF.

CDR3 bases: TGTGCCAGCAGCCAAGGAGCGGGAGGGGGGGTTGGTGAGCAGTTCTTC. It codes for CASSQGAGGGVGEQFF. The V call is TRBV3-1 (or the pseudogene TRBV3-2), the J call TRBJ2-1, with 10 bases lining up with TRBD2. This CDR3 spans 16 amino acids. With V trimmed by 1 base and J by 9 bases, 9 bases remained unmatched. Per germline, CDR1 LGHDT and CDR2 YNNKEL (reference sequence).

CDR3 sequence (DNA): TGTGCCAGCAGTACCCCAGGGCGGACAGGGGGCACGGGCTCACCCCTCCACTTT. It codes for CASSTPGRTGGTGSPLHF. The genes are TRBV28 and TRBJ1-6; 11 bases agree with TRBD1. This CDR3 comprises 18 residues. V was pared by 5 bases and J by 10 bases, with 16 bases of the junction left unmatched. Germline V gene data show CDR1 as MDHEN and CDR2 as SYDVKM.

The chain uses TRBV2 and TRBJ2-7, with 10 positions matching TRBD2. After removal of 8 bases from V and 3 bases from J, the junction contained 4 bases not matched to a gene. Germline-derived CDR1 and CDR2 are SNHLY and FYNNEI. This CDR3 contains 13 residues. CDR3 residues: CASSVAGGYEQYF. DNA for the CDR3: TGTGCCAGCTCGGTAGCGGGAGGCTACGAGCAGTACTTC.

The rearrangement joins TRBV27 to TRBJ1-2; a weak D match, TRBD1 (5 bases). Germline CDR1 reads MNHEY; CDR2 reads SMNVEV (reference sequence). V dropped 5 bases and J dropped 4 bases, with 17 bases sitting between them. The CDR3 loop spans 15 amino acids. The CDR3 region is CASSPRGGGSYGYTF. CDR3 nucleotide sequence: TGTGCCAGCAGTCCCCGTGGGGGAGGGAGCTATGGCTACACCTTC.

The chain links TRBV28 to TRBJ1-5, with 7 positions matching TRBD1. The V segment lost 5 bases and the J segment 1 base; nucleotides outside the gene matches: 8. The CDR3 extends over 16 amino acids. Germline CDR1 reads MDHEN; CDR2 reads SYDVKM. Here the CDR3 DNA reads TGTGCCAGCAGTAAAAACAGGGGTGCGAGCAATCAGCCCCAGCATTTT. Amino acids: CASSKNRGASNQPQHF. Based on the CDR3 plus reference TRBV28 and TRBJ1-5, the full variable domain is DVKVTQSSRYLVKRTGEKVFLECVQDMDHENMFWYRQDPGLGLRLIYFSYDVKMKEKGDIPEGYSVSREKKERFSLILESASTNQTSMYLCASSKNRGASNQPQHFGDGTRLSIL.

The sample holds one count of this clone. V gene TRBV12-5 combines with J gene TRBJ1-2; weak D call: TRBD1 (5 bases). Germline V CDR1 and CDR2: LGHNT, FRNRAP. This CDR3 comprises 16 residues. The V end was cut by 2 bases, the J end by 4 bases, with 17 bases between. The CDR3 reads CASGLWEGRGGYGYTF. CDR3 sequence (DNA): TGTGCTAGTGGTTTGTGGGAGGGTAGGGGTGGCTATGGCTACACCTTC.

The V call is TRBV19, the J call TRBJ2-7; no clear D gene. Trimming pared 5 bases from V and 6 bases from J, leaving 14 bases between. Germline CDR1 LNHDA, CDR2 SQIVND (reference sequence). The CDR3 extends over 13 amino acids. The CDR3 DNA reads as TGTGCCAGTAGTCTTTCCGGGTTGGGCGAGCAGTACTTC. Its protein product is CASSLSGLGEQYF.

The chain combines TRBV30 with TRBJ1-1, with no clear D. From germline, CDR1 is GTSNPN and CDR2 SVGIG (reference sequence). V lost 2 bases and J 2 bases, leaving 6 bases between the germline ends. The CDR3 is 12 amino acids. This CDR3 reads CAWSPLNTEAFF. CDR3 in DNA: TGTGCCTGGAGTCCGCTAAACACTGAAGCTTTCTTT.

The rearrangement uses TRBV21-1 and TRBJ2-7; the table names TRBD2, a call not compared with the DNA. TRBV21-1 has pseudogene status. CDR3 length: 18 amino acids. The CDR3 is CASSKGTASGPSSYEQYF. The CDR3 bases are TGTGCCAGCAGCAAAGGGACGGCTAGCGGCCCGAGCTCCTACGAGCAGTACTTC.

The V gene is TRBV2, the J gene TRBJ1-5, with D possibly being TRBD1 (6 bases). Germline V gene data show CDR1 as SNHLY and CDR2 as FYNNEI. The ends were cut back, 6 bases at V and 4 bases at J, with 16 bases in the middle. The CDR3 loop spans 15 amino acids. Here the CDR3 DNA reads TGTGCCAGCAGGACCGCGACAGGAGGTAATCAGCCCCAGCATTTT. Translation gives CASRTATGGNQPQHF.

V is TRBV27 and J is TRBJ2-7; TRBD1 agrees at 8 bases. Losses at the gene ends were 7 bases for V and 9 bases for J; bases not matched to a gene: 14. Germline CDR1 reads MNHEY; CDR2 reads SMNVEV (reference sequence). The CDR3 totals 14 residues. The DNA of the CDR3 is TGTGCCAGCATTTTTCCCGGGACAGGCTCCGTGCAGTACTTC. Translation gives CASIFPGTGSVQYF.

The rearrangement links TRBV20-1 to TRBJ1-2; no clear D gene. The CDR3 runs 10 residues. The V and J ends lost 7 bases and 5 bases respectively, with 8 bases between them. Germline V gene lookup returns CDR1 DFQATT and CDR2 SNEGSKA (reference sequence). The CDR3 loop reads CSVAAYGYTF. For the CDR3, the DNA is TGCAGTGTGGCGGCTTATGGCTACACCTTC.

The chain recombines TRBV19 with TRBJ2-1, with D perhaps TRBD2 (6 bases). This CDR3 is 15 amino acids long. CDR1 and CDR2 (germline): LNHDA, SQIVND (reference sequence). The germline V and J ends were trimmed by 4 bases and 9 bases, with 19 bases remaining between them. CDR3 amino acids: CASSKEGSGFSEQFF. For the CDR3, the DNA is TGTGCCAGTAGTAAGGAGGGGAGCGGGTTCAGTGAGCAGTTCTTC.

The V call is TRBV6-2 or TRBV6-3, the J call TRBJ2-2; TRBD1 aligns across 10 bases. The germline V gene encodes CDR1 MNHEY and CDR2 SVGEGT. Germline trimming cut 2 bases from V and 9 bases from J; bases unmatched to any gene: 12. This CDR3 region has 17 residues. CDR3 nucleotide sequence: TGTGCCAGCAGTTACGTGGCCGGGACAGGGGCCAAGCGGGAGCTGTTTTTT. Amino acids: CASSYVAGTGAKRELFF.

The rearrangement uses TRBV27 and TRBJ2-1; possible D gene TRBD2, 6 bases. The CDR3 extends over 15 amino acids. CDR1 is MNHEY, CDR2 SMNVEV, per germline (reference sequence). Trimming shortened V by 3 bases and J by 8 bases, and 17 bases separated the two germline ends. The CDR3 nucleotides are TGTGCCAGCAGTTTGGCAGGGCCCCCGGGAGATGAGCAGTTCTTC. Its translation is CASSLAGPPGDEQFF.

The rearrangement uses TRBV7-9 and TRBJ2-1, with D unresolved. V lost 2 bases to trimming and J lost 0 bases, with 8 bases between them. Looked up from germline, CDR1 is SEHNR and CDR2 is FQNEAQ (reference sequence). The CDR3 length is 15 residues. In DNA, the CDR3 is TGTGCCAGCAGCTTATCGAGACACTCCTACAATGAGCAGTTCTTC. Its translation is CASSLSRHSYNEQFF.

CDR3 bases: TGTGCCAGCAGTTCCGGGAAGGAAAAACTGTTTTTT. It is translated as CASSSGKEKLFF. V is TRBV28 and J is TRBJ1-4; D unclear. V dropped 4 bases and J dropped 8 bases, with 8 bases sitting between them. CDR3 length equals 12 residues. Germline loops: CDR1 MDHEN, CDR2 SYDVKM. Looking up the rest from reference TRBV28 and TRBJ1-4 gives the full variable domain: DVKVTQSSRYLVKRTGEKVFLECVQDMDHENMFWYRQDPGLGLRLIYFSYDVKMKEKGDIPEGYSVSREKKERFSLILESASTNQTSMYLCASSSGKEKLFFGSGTQLSVL.